This T cell receptor (beta chain) was sequenced during a study of blood T cell repertoires in COVID-19. For the study at large: The United States, Italy and Spain supplied acute and convalescent COVID-19 samples.

Germline CDR1 and CDR2: SGHAT and FQNNGV. CDR3 length: 17 residues. The ends lost 5 bases at V and 1 base at J; junction bases unmatched: 9. Original methodology: Amplification from reference gene primers served as the basis for estimated nucleated cell counts. Repertoires were generated with immunoSEQ multiplex PCR, while TCRdb's copy carries only in-frame clones and drops some. The V and J calls and clone size come from that table; D and trimming were worked out from the DNA. The sample has roughly 140,000 clones, 88% seen once. The TCR comes from a woman aged 45 to 65 with acute or convalescent COVID-19. The sequenced material came from peripheral blood. V is TRBV11-2 and J is TRBJ1-3, with TRBD1 matching 9 bases. This CDR3 is CASSGGGTGISGNTIYF. For the CDR3, the DNA is TGTGCCAGCAGCGGAGGGGGGACAGGGATATCTGGAAACACCATATATTTT.